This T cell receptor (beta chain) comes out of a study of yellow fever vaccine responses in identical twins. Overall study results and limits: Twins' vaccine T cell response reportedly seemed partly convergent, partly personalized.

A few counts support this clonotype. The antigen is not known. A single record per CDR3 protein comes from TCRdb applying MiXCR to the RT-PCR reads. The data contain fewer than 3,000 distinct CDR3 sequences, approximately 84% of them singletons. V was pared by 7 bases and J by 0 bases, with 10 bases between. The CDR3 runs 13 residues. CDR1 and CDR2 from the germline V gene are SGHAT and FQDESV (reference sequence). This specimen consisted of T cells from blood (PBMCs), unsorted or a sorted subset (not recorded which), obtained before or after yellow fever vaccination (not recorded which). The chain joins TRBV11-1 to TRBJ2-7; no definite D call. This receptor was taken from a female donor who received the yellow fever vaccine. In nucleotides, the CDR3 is TGTGCCAGCAACACGGTGTCCTCCTACGAGCAGTACTTC. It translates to CASNTVSSYEQYF.